The 2 T cell receptor beta chains below all came from one sample that was sequenced in a study of blood T cell repertoires in COVID-19. The method was immunoSEQ multiplex PCR; TCRdb's version includes in-frame clones alone and lacks a portion of them. The profile shows over 150,000 clones, 70% to 85% of them singletons. The sequenced sample was peripheral blood. The receptors here all came from a man in his 60s with COVID-19, enrolled during active disease.

Only one count was recorded for this clone. J is TRBJ2-7 and V is TRBV9; 7 bases are a match to TRBD1. The germline gives CDR1 SGDLS, CDR2 YYNGEE. With 4 bases clipped from V and 6 bases from J, the junction kept 10 bases outside the gene matches. The CDR3 totals 14 residues. Here the CDR3 DNA reads TGTGCCAGCAGCCGTTGGGACAGCAGGTCCGAGCAGTACTTC. Amino acid sequence: CASSRWDSRSEQYF.

CDR3 protein: CASSRGRGLQETQYF. The CDR3 DNA sequence: TGTGCCAGCAGCCGGGGACGGGGACTTCAAGAGACCCAGTACTTC. This chain links TRBV9 with TRBJ2-5, with D perhaps TRBD2 (6 bases). Germline-derived CDR1 and CDR2 are SGDLS and YYNGEE. CDR3 length: 15 amino acids. V dropped 4 bases and J dropped 2 bases, with 15 bases sitting between them.